The 20 T cell receptor beta chains below were found in one sample sequenced in a study of shared T cell receptors in the human thymus. TCRdb's copy holds only in-frame clones and misses some; the assay was immunoSEQ multiplex PCR. The table records hundreds of thousands of clones, 78% of them present only once. In addition, the sample was reused for a study of human thymus T cells.

What was sequenced was thymocytes. The receptors shown here come from a boy under two years old with a congenital heart defect.

The chain is built from TRBV20-1 and TRBJ1-2; no firm D call. Looked up from germline, CDR1 is DFQATT and CDR2 is SNEGSKA (reference sequence). This CDR3 has 11 residues. Trimming cost V 0 bases and J 8 bases, with 7 bases left between them. The CDR3 nucleotides are TGCAGTGCTAGAGACCCACAGGGCTACACCTTC. It codes for CSARDPQGYTF.

The chain employs TRBV14 and TRBJ2-2; D perhaps matches TRBD1 (5 bases). The germline V gene has CDR1 SGHDN and CDR2 FVKESK. The CDR3 consists of 17 residues. V was clipped by 4 bases and J by 4 bases, with 19 bases between them. CDR3 bases: TGTGCCAGCAGCCCCCTAGGGGCCCTTCCGACCACCGGGGAGCTGTTTTTT. Protein product: CASSPLGALPTTGELFF. Variable domain in full (rest from reference TRBV14 and TRBJ2-2): EAGVTQFPSHSVIEKGQTVTLRCDPISGHDNLYWYRRVMGKEIKFLLHFVKESKQDESGMPNNRFLAERTGGTYSTLKVQPAELEDSGVYFCASSPLGALPTTGELFFGEGSRLTVL.

The rearrangement links TRBV14 to TRBJ2-5; the match to TRBD2 covers 7 bases. CDR3 length: 15 amino acids. V lost 2 bases and J lost 2; bases outside the gene matches: 5. Germline V gene lookup returns CDR1 SGHDN and CDR2 FVKESK. This CDR3 reads CASSQRWGGQETQYF. The CDR3 nucleotides read TGTGCCAGCAGCCAACGGTGGGGGGGGCAAGAGACCCAGTACTTC.

The chain is built from TRBV4-3 and TRBJ2-1, with 10 bases identical to TRBD2. J lost 7 bases, V lost 4 bases, and 10 bases had no gene match. This CDR3 contains 16 residues. Looked up from germline, CDR1 is LGHNA and CDR2 is YSLEER. The CDR3 loop is CASSPQAGGPRNEQFF. The CDR3 DNA follows: TGCGCCAGCAGCCCTCAAGCGGGAGGGCCGAGAAATGAGCAGTTCTTC.

The V gene is TRBV15, the J gene TRBJ2-5, with a weak D call TRBD2 (6 bases). V was pared by 3 bases and J by 0 bases, with 20 bases between. The CDR3 length is 18 residues. Germline V gene sequence: CDR1 LNHNV, CDR2 YYDKDF (reference sequence). The CDR3 reads CATSRPLEGGEYQETQYF. The DNA for the CDR3 is TGTGCCACCAGCAGGCCCCTCGAGGGCGGGGAGTACCAAGAGACCCAGTACTTC.

In regard to this clone: The sample carries other DNA sequences with the same CDR3. The chain recombines TRBV5-8 with TRBJ1-2, with D uncertain. Germline-derived CDR1 and CDR2 are SGHTS and YDEGEE. V lost 5 bases, J lost 2 bases, and 13 bases lay in between. This CDR3 region has 14 residues. CDR3 protein: CASSSPGPNYGYTF. The CDR3 region has the DNA TGTGCCAGCAGTTCGCCCGGTCCAAACTATGGCTACACCTTC.

Here the CDR3 reads CAISEGGQGALQYF. In DNA, the CDR3 is TGTGCCATCAGTGAAGGTGGACAGGGAGCGTTGCAGTACTTC. The chain has TRBV10-3 and TRBJ2-7; 8 nucleotides line up with TRBD1. The CDR3 consists of 14 residues. Germline CDR1 is ENHRY and CDR2 is SYGVKD. V dropped 3 bases and J dropped 9; count of bases not matched to a gene: 10.

The V call is TRBV7-9, the J call TRBJ2-7; a weak D match, TRBD2 (6 bases). V was shortened by 1 base and J by 7 bases, with 8 bases between the two germline ends. The CDR3 is 12 amino acids. CDR1 and CDR2 from the germline V gene are SEHNR and FQNEAQ (reference sequence). This CDR3 is CASSLVRGEQYF. DNA for the CDR3: TGTGCCAGCAGCTTAGTCCGGGGGGAGCAGTACTTC.

The V gene is TRBV27, the J gene TRBJ1-5; TRBD1 matches 10 bases. After removal of 2 bases from V and 2 bases from J, the junction contained 12 bases not matched to a gene. CDR1 is MNHEY and CDR2 is SMNVEV in the germline V gene (reference sequence). The CDR3 extends over 19 amino acids. This CDR3 is CASSLMCRDRGFCNQPQHF. For the CDR3, the DNA is TGTGCCAGCAGTTTAATGTGCCGGGACAGGGGTTTTTGCAATCAGCCCCAGCATTTT.

The rearrangement links TRBV7-2 to TRBJ2-7, with TRBD1 matching 7 bases. The trim removed 7 bases at V and 3 bases at J, leaving 18 bases unmatched. The CDR3 length is 17 residues. Germline V gene lookup returns CDR1 SGHTA and CDR2 FQGNSA. CDR3 nucleotide sequence: TGTGCCAGCACCTCGATGGTGTCCCGGGACAGCTACTACGAGCAGTACTTC. Translating gives CASTSMVSRDSYYEQYF.

J is TRBJ2-1 and V is TRBV7-3; 13 bases map to TRBD2. Germline loops: CDR1 SGHTA, CDR2 FQGTGA. V dropped 5 bases and J dropped 6; count of bases not matched to a gene: 13. This CDR3 is built from 18 residues. The CDR3 reads CASSPRSGTSGIGNEQFF. In DNA form, the CDR3 reads TGTGCCAGCAGCCCCCGTTCCGGGACTAGCGGGATAGGCAATGAGCAGTTCTTC. Based on the CDR3 plus reference TRBV7-3 and TRBJ2-1, the full variable domain is GAGVSQTPSNKVTEKGKYVELRCDPISGHTALYWYRQSLGQGPEFLIYFQGTGAADDSGLPNDRFFAVRPEGSVSTLKIQRTERGDSAVYLCASSPRSGTSGIGNEQFFGPGTRLTVL.

This chain links TRBV14 with TRBJ2-2, with 7 nucleotides matching TRBD2. The CDR3 length is 18 residues. With 4 bases clipped from V and 0 bases from J, the junction kept 11 bases outside the gene matches. Germline values: CDR1 SGHDN, CDR2 FVKESK. The CDR3 coding sequence is TGTGCCAGCAGCCGAACGGAGAGTGGGGGGGCGAACACCGGGGAGCTGTTTTTT. This encodes CASSRTESGGANTGELFF.

The rearrangement links TRBV5-1 to TRBJ2-1; D might be TRBD1 (5 bases). Germline lookup yields CDR1 SGHRS and CDR2 YFSETQ. The V end was cut by 1 base, the J end by 0 bases, with 11 bases between. CDR3 length: 16 residues. The CDR3 spells CASSLRTPGSYNEQFF. The CDR3 region has the DNA TGCGCCAGCAGCTTGAGGACACCAGGCTCCTACAATGAGCAGTTCTTC.

The CDR3 reads CASSEQGASGNQPQHF. Here the CDR3 DNA reads TGTGCCAGCAGTGAACAGGGGGCTTCGGGAAATCAGCCCCAGCATTTT. This chain links TRBV2 with TRBJ1-5, with 8 bases identical to TRBD1. Germline V lookup: CDR1 SNHLY, CDR2 FYNNEI. With 2 bases clipped from V and 4 bases from J, the junction kept 7 bases outside the gene matches. The CDR3 is 16 amino acids.

This chain connects TRBV5-6 to TRBJ2-1, with 9 bases that match TRBD2. The CDR3 is made up of 15 amino acids. V dropped 5 bases and J dropped 4; count of bases not matched to a gene: 7. Germline V gene sequence: CDR1 SGHDT, CDR2 YYEEEE. Written as DNA, the CDR3 is TGTGCCAGCAGAAGGACTAGCGCCCCGTACAATGAGCAGTTCTTC. Its protein product is CASRRTSAPYNEQFF. The full variable domain, with the rest looked up from reference TRBV5-6 and TRBJ2-1, is DAGVTQSPTHLIKTRGQQVTLRCSPKSGHDTVSWYQQALGQGPQFIFQYYEEEERQRGNFPDRFSGHQFPNYSSELNVNALLLGDSALYLCASRRTSAPYNEQFFGPGTRLTVL.

The CDR3 loop reads CASSHRIRGHTVCETQYF. As DNA, the CDR3 is TGCGCCAGCAGCCACCGAATTCGGGGACATACCGTTTGCGAGACCCAGTACTTC. The genes are TRBV4-1 and TRBJ2-5; possibly TRBD1 for D (6 bases). Trimming removed 3 bases at V and 5 bases at J, with 25 bases between. The CDR3 is 18 amino acids. Germline CDR1 reads MGHRA; CDR2 reads YSYEKL.

CDR3 protein: CASSLAGAGGIYEQYF. The CDR3 region has the DNA TGCGCCAGCAGCTTGGCCGGAGCGGGAGGAATATACGAGCAGTACTTC. The rearrangement uses TRBV5-1 and TRBJ2-7, with TRBD2 matching 9 bases. This CDR3 spans 16 amino acids. The junction had 8 bases not matched to a gene; V was cut back by 0 bases and J by 4 bases. CDR1 is SGHRS, CDR2 YFSETQ, per germline.

This chain uses TRBV28 with TRBJ2-1, with 7 bases that match TRBD1. The CDR3 runs to 15 residues. Germline CDR1 is MDHEN and CDR2 is SYDVKM. The V and J ends lost 4 bases and 6 bases, in that order; junction bases with no gene match: 9. CDR3 residues: CASSSQGTKANEQFF. As DNA, the CDR3 is TGTGCCAGCAGTTCACAGGGGACCAAGGCCAATGAGCAGTTCTTC.

The V gene is TRBV11-3, the J gene TRBJ2-5; TRBD1 matches at 8 bases. The CDR3 totals 17 residues. Germline trimming cut 5 bases from V and 0 bases from J; bases unmatched to any gene: 11. Germline V gene lookup returns CDR1 SGHNT and CDR2 YENEEA. The CDR3 region has the DNA TGTGCCAGCAGCCCCTGGACAGGGTTTAAGTACCAAGAGACCCAGTACTTC. Amino acid sequence: CASSPWTGFKYQETQYF.

V usage is TRBV7-6 and J usage is TRBJ2-7; 9 bases line up with TRBD1. The J segment lost 3 bases and the V segment lost 2 bases, leaving 8 bases of the junction unmatched. Germline loops: CDR1 SGHVS, CDR2 FNYEAQ. The CDR3 runs to 16 residues. The CDR3 here is CASSLKQQGAGYEQYF. Here the CDR3 DNA reads TGTGCCAGCAGCTTAAAACAACAGGGGGCAGGCTACGAGCAGTACTTC.